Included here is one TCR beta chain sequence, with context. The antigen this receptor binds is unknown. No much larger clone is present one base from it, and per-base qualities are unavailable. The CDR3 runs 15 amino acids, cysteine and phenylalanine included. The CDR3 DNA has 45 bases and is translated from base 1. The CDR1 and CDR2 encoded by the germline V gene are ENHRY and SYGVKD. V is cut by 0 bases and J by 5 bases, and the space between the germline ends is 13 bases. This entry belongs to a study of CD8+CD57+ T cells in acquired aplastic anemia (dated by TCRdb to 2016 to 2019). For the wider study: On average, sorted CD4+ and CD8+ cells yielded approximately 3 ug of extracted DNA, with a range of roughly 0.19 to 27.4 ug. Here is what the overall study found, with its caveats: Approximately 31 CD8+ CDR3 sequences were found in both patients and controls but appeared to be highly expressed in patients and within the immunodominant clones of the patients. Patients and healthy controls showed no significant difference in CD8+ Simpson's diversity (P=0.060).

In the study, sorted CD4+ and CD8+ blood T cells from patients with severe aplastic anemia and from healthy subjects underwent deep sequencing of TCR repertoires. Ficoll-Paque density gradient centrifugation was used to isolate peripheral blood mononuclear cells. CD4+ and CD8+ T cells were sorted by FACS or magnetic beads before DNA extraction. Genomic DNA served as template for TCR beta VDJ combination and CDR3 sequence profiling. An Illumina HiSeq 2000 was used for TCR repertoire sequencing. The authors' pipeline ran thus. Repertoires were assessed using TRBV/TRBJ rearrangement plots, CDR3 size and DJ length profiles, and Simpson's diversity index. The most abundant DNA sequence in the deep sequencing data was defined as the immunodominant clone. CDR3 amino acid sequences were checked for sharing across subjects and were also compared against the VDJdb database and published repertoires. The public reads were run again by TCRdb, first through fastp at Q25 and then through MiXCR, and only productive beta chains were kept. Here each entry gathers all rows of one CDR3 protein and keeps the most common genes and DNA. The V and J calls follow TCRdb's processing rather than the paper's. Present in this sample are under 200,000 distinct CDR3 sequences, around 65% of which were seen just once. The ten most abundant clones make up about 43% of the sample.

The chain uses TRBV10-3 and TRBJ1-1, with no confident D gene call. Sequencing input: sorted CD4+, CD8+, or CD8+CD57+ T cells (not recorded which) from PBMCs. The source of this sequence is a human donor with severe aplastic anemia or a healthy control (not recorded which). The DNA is TGTGCCATCAGTGAGTCCGGCAGCCCCAGGACTGAAGCTTTCTTT. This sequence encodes CAISESGSPRTEAFF.